This T cell receptor (beta chain) was obtained from a study of T cells in Graves' hyperthyroidism and ophthalmopathy. Clinical symptoms, serum thyroxine, TRAb, thyroid ultrasound and orbital computed tomography established diagnosis. Fresh 10 ml peripheral blood yielded PBMCs. As for this clonotype: Its target is unknown.

Trimming cost V 2 bases and J 3 bases, with 11 bases left between them. The germline CDR1 and CDR2 sequences are MNHNS and SASEGT. This CDR3 has 14 residues. Researchers amplified the TCR beta CDR3 regions from RNA transcripts. A first-round RT-PCR of the TCR CDR3 used the HTBI primer set. Each CDR3 protein gets one entry after TCRdb re-called the multiplex PCR reads with MiXCR. Of roughly 530,000 distinct CDR3 sequences in the sample, over 15% are singletons; the top ten hold around 17%. General observations from the study: A model built on 13 V-J features separated ophthalmopathy from stable hyperthyroidism.

The sequence came from a woman aged 18-29 years with Graves' ophthalmopathy. The genes are TRBV6-1 and TRBJ2-7; a possible D gene is TRBD2 (6 bases). The specimen was blood. The CDR3 DNA is TGTGCCAGCAGTGAATGGGAGGTCAGCTACGAGCAGTACTTC. It encodes CASSEWEVSYEQYF.